This T cell receptor (beta chain) was retrieved from a study of blood T cells in healthy people across ages. Overall study results and limits: Per-million-T-cell TCR beta diversity fell roughly linearly with age.

Worth noting for this clonotype: What it recognizes is unknown.

A sample-barcoded 5' primer and a J-beta primer mix were used in a second PCR of roughly 7 to 11 cycles. Via MiXCR, TCRdb re-called the 5' RACE reads, giving one row per CDR3 protein. The sample includes around 820,000 distinct CDR3 sequences, 20% to 25% of them seen just once. Germline CDR1 and CDR2: MNHEY and SVGEGT. There are 12 residues in the CDR3. V was clipped by 3 bases and J by 3 bases, with 5 bases between them. These data were also filed under a second study, of T cells of mothers and their children. That report adds: A few healthy Caucasian mothers and their six children donated.

The TCR comes from a boy between 10 and 17 years old in good health. Sequencing input: blood. The chain has TRBV6-2 or TRBV6-3 and TRBJ2-5; D not certain. CDR3 amino acids: CASSYVEETQYF. CDR3 nucleotide sequence: TGTGCCAGCAGTTATGTGGAAGAGACCCAGTACTTC.